This entry lists 20 T cell receptor beta chains sequenced from one sample in a study of shared clonotypes between healthy human individuals. Measured with immunoSEQ multiplex PCR; TCRdb has only the in-frame clones, and not every one. The sample contains roughly 2.4 million clones, 90% to 97% of which appear only once. Sequencing used naive CD4+ T cells sorted from blood. Subset given: CD45RA+ positively selected. These receptors originate from a man between 18 and 29 years old in good health.

V and J are TRBV5-1 and TRBJ2-7, with D unclear. V lost 4 bases, J lost 2 bases, and 13 bases lay in between. CDR1 is SGHRS, CDR2 YFSETQ, per germline. The CDR3 totals 14 residues. The CDR3 protein is CASSPETWTYEQYF. As DNA, the CDR3 is TGCGCCAGCAGCCCGGAGACATGGACCTACGAGCAGTACTTC.

The chain couples TRBV5-4 to TRBJ2-7, with 8 bases matching TRBD1. This CDR3 is built from 15 residues. V dropped 4 bases and J dropped 3; count of bases not matched to a gene: 9. CDR1 SGHNT and CDR2 YYREEE come from the germline V gene (reference sequence). The CDR3 is CASSETGEVFYEQYF. The CDR3 DNA is TGTGCCAGCAGCGAGACAGGGGAGGTCTTCTACGAGCAGTACTTC. The full variable domain, in which reference TRBV5-4 and TRBJ2-7 provide the parts outside the CDR3, is ETGVTQSPTHLIKTRGQQVTLRCSSQSGHNTVSWYQQALGQGPQFIFQYYREEENGRGNFPPRFSGLQFPNYSSELNVNALELDDSALYLCASSETGEVFYEQYFGPGTRLTVT.

This chain uses TRBV6-1 with TRBJ1-5; D unresolved. The V gene lost 6 bases and the J gene lost 2 bases, with 11 bases spanning the gap. Germline V gene data show CDR1 as MNHNS and CDR2 as SASEGT. The CDR3 covers 14 residues. The CDR3 DNA reads TGTGCCAGCAGCGTTGCCCTTGGCAATCAGCCCCAGCATTTT. It specifies CASSVALGNQPQHF.

The chain carries TRBV19 and TRBJ2-7; 8 nucleotides line up with TRBD1. Germline V lookup: CDR1 LNHDA, CDR2 SQIVND (reference sequence). Germline trimming cut 5 bases from V and 3 bases from J; bases unmatched to any gene: 6. There are 14 residues in the CDR3. CDR3 protein: CASSLAGQGYEQYF. The CDR3 nucleotides are TGTGCCAGTAGTTTGGCCGGACAGGGCTACGAGCAGTACTTC.

This clone was seen once. J is TRBJ2-7 and V is TRBV25-1; TRBD2 agrees at 7 bases. Germline values: CDR1 MGHDK, CDR2 SYGVNS. V was clipped by 8 bases and J by 3 bases; unmatched bases: 7. CDR3 length: 13 amino acids. The CDR3 loop is CASSGGRVYEQYF. The CDR3 DNA reads as TGTGCCAGCTCGGGCGGGAGAGTCTACGAGCAGTACTTC.

Regarding this clone: Other DNA sequences in this sample translate to the same CDR3. The CDR3 sequence is CASSVVGTSTDTQYF. The CDR3 coding sequence is TGTGCCAGCAGCGTAGTCGGAACTAGCACAGATACGCAGTATTTT. This sequence joins TRBV9 and TRBJ2-3, with D unresolved. The CDR3 contains 15 residues. Germline lookup yields CDR1 SGDLS and CDR2 YYNGEE. The V end was cut by 0 bases, the J end by 0 bases, with 8 bases between.

The chain employs TRBV11-2 and TRBJ1-6, with D uncertain. The length of the CDR3 is 14 residues. Trimming removed 5 bases at V and 6 bases at J, with 11 bases between. Germline assignment: CDR1 SGHAT and CDR2 FQNNGV. As DNA, the CDR3 is TGTGCCAGCAGCGCTGGGGTTCTTAATTCACCCCTCCACTTT. Amino acids: CASSAGVLNSPLHF.

The gene calls are TRBV5-1 and TRBJ1-1; possible D gene TRBD1, 5 bases. Germline CDR1 reads SGHRS; CDR2 reads YFSETQ. With 0 bases removed from V and 4 bases from J, the gap between germline ends came to 25 bases. The CDR3 consists of 19 residues. The CDR3 DNA is TGCGCCAGCAGCTTGGTGCAGGGAGGAGGTACGGCTTTGGTCACTGAAGCTTTCTTT. Protein sequence: CASSLVQGGGTALVTEAFF.

A note on this clone: Other DNA sequences within the sample encode an identical CDR3. The rearrangement uses TRBV6-5 and TRBJ2-7; no reliable D call. In germline, CDR1 is MNHEY, CDR2 SVGAGI. Trimming removed 4 bases at V and 7 bases at J, with 11 bases between. The CDR3 is 12 residues long. CDR3 bases: TGTGCCAGCAGTTCCCCGGGTGGAGAGCAGTACTTC. The encoded protein is CASSSPGGEQYF.

V gene TRBV6-5 combines with J gene TRBJ1-2, with D uncertain. The germline CDR1 and CDR2 sequences are MNHEY and SVGAGI. This CDR3 comprises 12 residues. Trimming took off 8 bases at V and 6 bases at J, with 13 bases between the two ends. CDR3 sequence reads: CASRGLINGYTF. The DNA for the CDR3 is TGTGCCAGCCGGGGTTTGATAAATGGCTACACCTTC.

The chain recombines TRBV6-1 with TRBJ1-3; D is unresolved. The germline V and J ends were trimmed by 5 bases and 0 bases, with 11 bases remaining between them. This CDR3 has 15 residues. Germline V lookup: CDR1 MNHNS, CDR2 SASEGT. The CDR3 spells CASSFATDSGNTIYF. The CDR3, as DNA: TGTGCCAGCAGTTTTGCCACGGACTCTGGAAACACCATATATTTT.

This clone has just one count. The V gene is TRBV4-2, the J gene TRBJ2-7; 12 nucleotides agree with TRBD2. The CDR3 spans 15 residues. The V segment lost 1 base and the J segment 7 bases; nucleotides outside the gene matches: 5. Germline V lookup: CDR1 LGHNA, CDR2 YNFKEQ. CDR3 sequence (DNA): TGTGCCAGCAGCCAAGCTAGCGGGGGGGCCTGGGAGCAGTACTTC. Protein: CASSQASGGAWEQYF.

This chain joins TRBV2 and TRBJ1-3; a weak D match, TRBD1 (6 bases). Germline CDR1 reads SNHLY; CDR2 reads FYNNEI. Trimming left V 8 bases short and J 1 base short, with 12 bases between. This CDR3 contains 14 residues. The CDR3 spells CASHEGVSGNTIYF. CDR3 DNA sequence: TGTGCCAGCCACGAGGGGGTTTCTGGAAACACCATATATTTT.

This chain uses TRBV27 with TRBJ1-1, with D possibly being TRBD1 (5 bases). CDR3 length: 15 residues. Germline CDR1 is MNHEY and CDR2 is SMNVEV (reference sequence). Trimming shortened V by 3 bases and J by 2 bases, and 13 bases separated the two germline ends. CDR3 loop: CASSLGRILNTEAFF. DNA for the CDR3: TGTGCCAGCAGTTTGGGGCGGATTCTTAACACTGAAGCTTTCTTT.

This clone appeared a single time. Other DNA sequences in the sample encode the same CDR3. The rearrangement links TRBV7-9 to TRBJ1-4, with D unclear. The CDR3 length is 13 residues. V was shortened by 1 base and J by 5 bases, with 5 bases between the two germline ends. CDR1 SEHNR and CDR2 FQNEAQ come from the germline V gene (reference sequence). In DNA form, the CDR3 reads TGTGCCAGCAGCTTAGGAGACAATGAAAAACTGTTTTTT. Translated, it gives CASSLGDNEKLFF.

J is TRBJ2-3 and V is TRBV9, with no clear D. Per germline, CDR1 SGDLS and CDR2 YYNGEE. Trimming took off 3 bases at V and 2 bases at J, with 7 bases between the two ends. This CDR3 spans 13 amino acids. The CDR3: CASSATPTDTQYF. The CDR3 DNA reads TGTGCCAGCAGCGCTACCCCCACAGATACGCAGTATTTT. Filled out from reference TRBV9 and TRBJ2-3, the complete variable domain reads DSGVTQTPKHLITATGQRVTLRCSPRSGDLSVYWYQQSLDQGLQFLIQYYNGEERAKGNILERFSAQQFPDLHSELNLSSLELGDSALYFCASSATPTDTQYFGPGTRLTVL.

This clone was seen just once. V usage is TRBV30 and J usage is TRBJ2-1; 9 bases agree with TRBD2. The CDR3 length is 15 residues. Per germline, CDR1 GTSNPN and CDR2 SVGIG (reference sequence). V lost 4 bases and J lost 5; bases outside the gene matches: 9. The CDR3 DNA reads as TGTGCCTGGACCCGCGGGGGGGCCCGCCACAATGAGCAGTTCTTC. This gives the protein CAWTRGGARHNEQFF.

DNA for the CDR3: TGTGCCAGCAGTCCACCGGGACACCACTCCTACGAGCAGTACTTC. Translated, it gives CASSPPGHHSYEQYF. This chain joins TRBV28 and TRBJ2-7; TRBD1 is a possible D gene (6 bases). The germline V gene encodes CDR1 MDHEN and CDR2 SYDVKM. V was clipped by 5 bases and J by 0 bases, with 14 bases between them. CDR3 length equals 15 residues. The whole variable domain, remainder taken from reference TRBV28 and TRBJ2-7, is DVKVTQSSRYLVKRTGEKVFLECVQDMDHENMFWYRQDPGLGLRLIYFSYDVKMKEKGDIPEGYSVSREKKERFSLILESASTNQTSMYLCASSPPGHHSYEQYFGPGTRLTVT.

The V call is TRBV7-9, the J call TRBJ2-5; the D gene could be TRBD1 or TRBD2 (5 bases each). Trimming removed 8 bases at V and 5 bases at J, with 18 bases between. Per the germline V gene, CDR1 is SEHNR and CDR2 is FQNEAQ (reference sequence). This CDR3 comprises 14 residues. DNA for the CDR3: TGTGCCAGCCGTGGCAGGGACCCCCTGGAGACCCAGTACTTC. Protein: CASRGRDPLETQYF.

This chain joins TRBV30 and TRBJ1-3, with a tentative D call TRBD1 (6 bases). CDR3 size: 20 residues. Trimming took 2 bases from V and 3 from J, leaving 29 bases between them. Germline V CDR1 and CDR2: GTSNPN, SVGIG (reference sequence). The CDR3 spells CAWSPRTAIVGSLGGNTIYF. CDR3 sequence (DNA): TGTGCCTGGAGTCCTAGGACAGCGATCGTCGGTTCTTTAGGTGGAAACACCATATATTTT.